These 15 T cell receptor beta chains were all obtained from the same sample, sequenced in a study of cytomegalovirus exposure and HLA in healthy donors. The PCR was carried out with 60 Vbeta primers and 13 Jbeta primers. TCRdb's table, derived via immunoSEQ multiplex PCR, lists solely in-frame clones and lacks some. The data show under 200,000 clones, 78% seen once. The sequencing input was PBMCs. The source of these receptors is a woman younger than 45 in good health and CMV-seropositive.

This clone was observed a few times. This chain links TRBV18 with TRBJ1-1; 8 bases are a match to TRBD1. This CDR3 region has 13 residues. Germline V gives CDR1 KGHSH, CDR2 LQKENI. Trimming took 2 bases from V and 8 from J; bases not matched to a gene: 4. This CDR3 reads CASSPSGGGEAFF. The CDR3 DNA reads as TGTGCCAGCTCACCATCAGGGGGCGGGGAAGCTTTCTTT.

The rearrangement links TRBV19 to TRBJ1-1; D gene ambiguous. CDR3 length: 15 amino acids. The germline V gene has CDR1 LNHDA and CDR2 SQIVND (reference sequence). The V end was cut by 6 bases, the J end by 1 base, with 15 bases between. CDR3 coding DNA: TGTGCCAGTAGCCGGGGTACTTTAGGGAACACTGAAGCTTTCTTT. Translation: CASSRGTLGNTEAFF.

In this sample, this clone turned up a few times. V gene TRBV5-4 combines with J gene TRBJ2-5; no firm D call. The CDR3 sequence is 13 residues long. Per germline, CDR1 SGHNT and CDR2 YYREEE (reference sequence). Trimming took off 0 bases at V and 2 bases at J, with 5 bases between the two ends. This CDR3 reads CASSLALQETQYF. The CDR3 bases are TGTGCCAGCAGCTTGGCACTGCAAGAGACCCAGTACTTC.

This clone was recorded a few times. The gene calls are TRBV7-9 and TRBJ1-5; TRBD1 matches at 8 bases. The CDR3 covers 16 residues. With V trimmed by 5 bases and J by 7 bases, 13 bases remained unmatched. CDR1 is SEHNR, CDR2 FQNEAQ, per germline (reference sequence). In DNA, the CDR3 is TGTGCCAGCAGCCTTGACAGGGGATGGGTAGGACAGCCCCAGCATTTT. Translation gives CASSLDRGWVGQPQHF.

The CDR3 spells CASSDRWETQYF. The CDR3 nucleotides read TGTGCCAGCAGCGACAGGTGGGAGACCCAGTACTTC. The chain is built from TRBV13 and TRBJ2-5; TRBD1 might be the D (6 bases). The CDR3 totals 12 residues. Deletions cut 5 bases from V and 5 bases from J, with 9 bases between. CDR1 PRHDT and CDR2 FYEKMQ come from the germline V gene (reference sequence).

The CDR3 DNA sequence: TGTGCCAGCAGCCCGGGGGGGGCCTATGGCTACACCTTC. This codes for CASSPGGAYGYTF. The rearrangement links TRBV7-9 to TRBJ1-2, with D maybe TRBD1 (6 bases). The CDR3 is 13 residues long. V lost 5 bases, J lost 4 bases, and 11 bases lay in between. Germline CDR1 SEHNR, CDR2 FQNEAQ (reference sequence).

V is TRBV7-6 and J is TRBJ2-7; 8 bases agree with TRBD1. CDR3 size: 14 residues. Germline-derived CDR1 and CDR2 are SGHVS and FNYEAQ. V lost 4 bases to trimming and J lost 1 base; unmatched junction nucleotides: 3. The DNA of the CDR3 is TGTGCCAGCAGCTCGACAGGGGTATCCTACGAGCAGTACTTC. Translated: CASSSTGVSYEQYF.

Regarding this clone: Other nucleotide sequences in the sample specify the same CDR3. The chain links TRBV5-1 to TRBJ1-4; no firm D call. V lost 4 bases and J 5 bases, leaving 9 bases between the germline ends. Germline V gene sequence: CDR1 SGHRS, CDR2 YFSETQ. The CDR3 has 13 amino acids. CDR3: CASSPVENEKLFF. Here the CDR3 DNA reads TGCGCCAGCAGCCCCGTTGAGAATGAAAAACTGTTTTTT.

V and J are TRBV28 and TRBJ1-2; D gene uncertain. Trimming stripped 3 bases from V and 5 bases from J, with 4 bases between. CDR1 and CDR2 (germline): MDHEN, SYDVKM. This CDR3 is built from 11 residues. In nucleotides, the CDR3 is TGTGCCAGCAGTTTTCAATATGGCTACACCTTC. Residues: CASSFQYGYTF.

This rearrangement joins TRBV2 to TRBJ2-1; D is unclear. The CDR3 loop spans 13 amino acids. The V gene's germline CDR1 is SNHLY and CDR2 FYNNEI. V dropped 1 base and J dropped 9 bases, with 10 bases sitting between them. CDR3 nucleotides: TGTGCCAGCAGTGAAGAGGTAGGCGGTGAGCAGTTCTTC. Translating gives CASSEEVGGEQFF.

The V call is TRBV5-8, the J call TRBJ2-2; 9 nucleotides line up with TRBD1. After removal of 2 bases from V and 6 bases from J, the junction contained 11 bases not matched to a gene. CDR1 is SGHTS and CDR2 is YDEGEE in the germline V gene. The CDR3 consists of 17 residues. The CDR3 nucleotides are TGTGCCAGCAGCTTTTGGGGGCCGGGACAGGGCCCCGGGGAGCTGTTTTTT. This encodes CASSFWGPGQGPGELFF.

Concerning this clone: Other DNA sequences in the sample encode the same CDR3. The chain couples TRBV7-2 to TRBJ2-7; TRBD2 agrees at 10 bases. The V and J ends lost 2 bases and 3 bases, in that order; junction bases with no gene match: 1. The germline V gene encodes CDR1 SGHTA and CDR2 FQGNSA. This CDR3 has 14 amino acids. The CDR3 protein is CASSLSGGDYEQYF. The DNA for the CDR3 is TGTGCCAGCAGCTTAAGCGGGGGGGACTACGAGCAGTACTTC.

The CDR3 region is CASSQVFMGPDEKLFF. As DNA, the CDR3 is TGCGCCAGCAGCCAAGTATTTATGGGGCCGGATGAAAAACTGTTTTTT. The chain carries TRBV4-3 and TRBJ1-4, with a tentative D call TRBD1 (5 bases). The CDR3 sequence is 16 residues long. V was shortened by 1 base and J by 6 bases, with 15 bases between the two germline ends. Looked up from germline, CDR1 is LGHNA and CDR2 is YSLEER.

For the CDR3, the DNA is TGCGCCAGCAGCCAATTAGGACAGGGACACAATGAGCAGTTCTTC. The encoded protein is CASSQLGQGHNEQFF. V gene TRBV4-1 combines with J gene TRBJ2-1, with TRBD1 identical over 8 bases. The germline V gene encodes CDR1 MGHRA and CDR2 YSYEKL. J lost 5 bases, V lost 2 bases, and 5 bases had no gene match. CDR3 length: 15 residues.

The chain recombines TRBV7-9 with TRBJ1-2; 8 nucleotides align to TRBD1. Germline V CDR1 and CDR2: SEHNR, FQNEAQ (reference sequence). This CDR3 is 16 amino acids long. The J segment lost 3 bases and the V segment lost 2 bases, leaving 8 bases of the junction unmatched. This CDR3 is CASSLPGQGGYYGYTF. The CDR3 DNA reads as TGTGCCAGCAGCTTACCTGGACAGGGAGGATACTATGGCTACACCTTC.